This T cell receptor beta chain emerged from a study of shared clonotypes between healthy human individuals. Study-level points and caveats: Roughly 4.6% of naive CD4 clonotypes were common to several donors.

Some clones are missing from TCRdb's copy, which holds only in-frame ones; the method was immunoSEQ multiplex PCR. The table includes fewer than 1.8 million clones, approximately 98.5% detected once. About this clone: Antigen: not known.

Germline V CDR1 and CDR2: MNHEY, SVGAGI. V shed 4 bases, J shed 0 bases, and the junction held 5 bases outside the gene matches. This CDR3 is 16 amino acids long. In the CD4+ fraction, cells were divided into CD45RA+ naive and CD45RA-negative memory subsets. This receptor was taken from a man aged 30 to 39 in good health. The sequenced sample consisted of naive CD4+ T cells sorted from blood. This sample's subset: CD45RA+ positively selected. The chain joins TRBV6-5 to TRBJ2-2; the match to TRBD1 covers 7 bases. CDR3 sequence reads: CASSFNRGSNTGELFF. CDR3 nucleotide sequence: TGTGCCAGCAGTTTCAACAGGGGCTCGAACACCGGGGAGCTGTTTTTT.